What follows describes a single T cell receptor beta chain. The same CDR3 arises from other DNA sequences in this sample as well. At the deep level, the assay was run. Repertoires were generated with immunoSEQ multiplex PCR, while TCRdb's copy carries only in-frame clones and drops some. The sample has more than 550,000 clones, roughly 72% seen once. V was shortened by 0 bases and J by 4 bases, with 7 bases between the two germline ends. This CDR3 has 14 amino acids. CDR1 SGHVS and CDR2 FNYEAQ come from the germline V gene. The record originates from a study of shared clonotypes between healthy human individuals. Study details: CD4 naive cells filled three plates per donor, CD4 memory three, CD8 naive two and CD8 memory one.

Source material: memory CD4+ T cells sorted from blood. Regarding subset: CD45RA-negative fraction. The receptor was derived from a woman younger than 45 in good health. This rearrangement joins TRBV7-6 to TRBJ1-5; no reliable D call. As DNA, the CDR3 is TGTGCCAGCAGCTTAGCGGGAGGGAATCAGCCCCAGCATTTT. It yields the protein CASSLAGGNQPQHF.